Listed here are 15 T cell receptor beta chains from one sample, sequenced in a study of T cell repertoires in cytomegalovirus infection. One entry per CDR3 protein, called by TCRdb with MiXCR from the reads. Among around 360,000 distinct CDR3 sequences listed, roughly 36% were seen once. Their antigens remain unidentified. Material: cultured PBMCs, obtained from culture after CMV antigen stimulation. These receptors came from a human donor in good health (CMV status not recorded). Some clones in this sample may be carry-over from other donors' samples.

This clonotype was found a few times. This chain connects TRBV4-1 to TRBJ1-2; D is uncertain. Trimming cost V 5 bases and J 2 bases, with 12 bases left between them. Germline assignment: CDR1 MGHRA and CDR2 YSYEKL. The CDR3 runs to 14 residues. The CDR3 DNA is TGCGCCAGCAGCTTCCCGCCCCTAAACTATGGCTACACCTTC. Protein sequence: CASSFPPLNYGYTF.

This clonotype was observed a few times. V gene TRBV4-1 combines with J gene TRBJ2-1; possible D gene TRBD2, 6 bases. Trimming removed 3 bases at V and 14 bases at J, with 17 bases between. Germline V CDR1 and CDR2: MGHRA, YSYEKL. This CDR3 is built from 13 residues. The CDR3 loop reads CASSQLPGLREFF. CDR3 DNA sequence: TGCGCCAGCAGCCAGCTACCGGGACTCAGGGAGTTCTTC.

This clonotype was detected a few times. V is TRBV6-2 or TRBV6-3 and J is TRBJ1-5, with TRBD1 identical over 9 bases. From germline, CDR1 is MNHEY and CDR2 SVGEGT. This CDR3 is 16 amino acids long. V trimming: 7 bases; J trimming: 5 bases; junction bases outside the gene matches: 12. CDR3 in amino acids: CASTQTTGGADQPQHF. The CDR3 DNA reads as TGTGCCAGCACCCAGACAACAGGGGGCGCGGATCAGCCCCAGCATTTT.

The table lists this clonotype with a count of one. This sequence joins TRBV19 and TRBJ1-5; the match to TRBD1 covers 7 bases. The V and J ends lost 1 base and 4 bases, in that order; junction bases with no gene match: 4. CDR1 LNHDA and CDR2 SQIVND come from the germline V gene (reference sequence). The CDR3 has 15 amino acids. DNA for the CDR3: TGTGCCAGTAGTATAGGCGGGACAGTTAATCAGCCCCAGCATTTT. This gives the protein CASSIGGTVNQPQHF.

This clonotype came up once. The V call is TRBV6-8, the J call TRBJ2-3; D is unclear. Germline-derived CDR1 and CDR2 are MNHGY and SAAAGT. V gave up 8 bases and J gave up 4 bases, with 10 bases separating them. The CDR3 runs 12 residues. The CDR3 DNA follows: TGTGCCAGCCGAGGAGCAGCAGATACGCAGTATTTT. It translates to CASRGAADTQYF.

This clonotype showed up just a few times. The chain couples TRBV7-2 to TRBJ2-7; D possibly corresponds to TRBD2 (6 bases). Germline V gene lookup returns CDR1 SGHTA and CDR2 FQGNSA. CDR3 length equals 15 residues. V dropped 4 bases and J dropped 0 bases, with 13 bases sitting between them. CDR3 sequence: CASSSETGLSYEQYF. Here the CDR3 DNA reads TGTGCCAGCAGCTCCGAGACGGGACTCTCCTACGAGCAGTACTTC.

V gene TRBV11-2 combines with J gene TRBJ1-4, with 9 bases identical to TRBD1. Germline trimming cut 6 bases from V and 1 base from J; bases unmatched to any gene: 6. The germline V gene has CDR1 SGHAT and CDR2 FQNNGV. There are 16 residues in the CDR3. CDR3 residues: CASRKGQGRTNEKLFF. CDR3 bases: TGTGCCAGCAGGAAAGGACAGGGGAGAACTAATGAAAAACTGTTTTTT. Full variable domain (rest looked up from reference TRBV11-2 and TRBJ1-4): EAGVAQSPRYKIIEKRQSVAFWCNPISGHATLYWYQQILGQGPKLLIQFQNNGVVDDSQLPKDRFSAERLKGVDSTLKIQPAKLEDSAVYLCASRKGQGRTNEKLFFGSGTQLSVL.

This clonotype was counted between two and nine times. The V gene is TRBV6-5, the J gene TRBJ2-3; no definite D call. Germline CDR1 MNHEY, CDR2 SVGAGI. Trimming stripped 0 bases from V and 8 bases from J, with 9 bases between. This CDR3 region has 13 residues. The CDR3 loop reads CASSYSVSGTQYF. The CDR3 coding sequence is TGTGCCAGCAGTTACTCCGTCTCGGGTACGCAGTATTTT.

V is TRBV19 and J is TRBJ2-1; D is perhaps TRBD2 (5 bases). From germline, CDR1 is LNHDA and CDR2 SQIVND (reference sequence). V lost 4 bases and J lost 4, with 11 bases in between. This CDR3 comprises 14 residues. CDR3 residues: CASSTSGVYNEQFF. The CDR3 DNA follows: TGTGCCAGTAGTACTTCCGGGGTGTACAATGAGCAGTTCTTC.

This clonotype was picked up a small number of times. J is TRBJ2-7 and V is TRBV12-3 or TRBV12-4; D unresolved. This CDR3 has 13 residues. Trimming cost V 2 bases and J 3 bases, with 8 bases left between them. The CDR3 sequence: CASSLKVGYEQYF. CDR3 bases: TGTGCCAGCAGTTTAAAAGTCGGCTACGAGCAGTACTTC.

V gene TRBV20-1 combines with J gene TRBJ2-2; TRBD2 agrees at 11 bases. The CDR3 contains 15 residues. From germline, CDR1 is DFQATT and CDR2 SNEGSKA (reference sequence). V shed 5 bases, J shed 6 bases, and the junction held 8 bases outside the gene matches. For the CDR3, the DNA is TGCAGTGCTCCTATAGCGGGAGGGCCCCCCGGGGAGCTGTTTTTT. This gives the protein CSAPIAGGPPGELFF.

The chain is built from TRBV25-1 and TRBJ2-7; TRBD2 matches 8 bases. This CDR3 spans 14 amino acids. The V gene end was trimmed by 10 bases and the J gene end by 5 bases; junction bases not matched to a gene: 13. Germline values: CDR1 MGHDK, CDR2 SYGVNS. This CDR3 reads CATRREREWDEQYV. DNA for the CDR3: TGTGCCACGAGGAGGGAGCGGGAGTGGGACGAGCAGTACGTC.

The chain joins TRBV12-3 or TRBV12-4 to TRBJ2-3; 10 positions match TRBD2. The CDR3 contains 15 residues. The ends lost 6 bases at V and 0 bases at J; junction bases unmatched: 3. DNA of the CDR3: TGTGCCAGCAGACTAGCGGGGCCTAGCACAGATACGCAGTATTTT. Translated, it gives CASRLAGPSTDTQYF.

This clonotype has a handful of counts. V gene TRBV4-1 combines with J gene TRBJ2-7; 9 nucleotides line up with TRBD1. CDR1 and CDR2 (germline): MGHRA, YSYEKL. The CDR3 covers 17 residues. J was trimmed by 4 bases and V by 3 bases; bases with no gene match: 13. CDR3 sequence: CASSHETPDRGPYEQYV. The CDR3 DNA is TGCGCCAGCAGCCACGAGACACCGGACAGGGGTCCTTACGAGCAGTACGTC.

The V call is TRBV5-1, the J call TRBJ2-2; 7 nucleotides match TRBD2. The germline gives CDR1 SGHRS, CDR2 YFSETQ. This CDR3 comprises 16 residues. The V segment lost 3 bases and the J segment 1 base; nucleotides outside the gene matches: 6. The CDR3 loop is CASSSMTSLNTGELFF. The CDR3 DNA sequence: TGCGCCAGCAGCTCAATGACTAGCCTGAACACCGGGGAGCTGTTTTTT.